This is a list of T cell receptor beta chains from one sample in a study of graft-versus-host responses after intestinal transplantation. Their specific antigens are unknown. The data were produced by immunoSEQ multiplex PCR, yet TCRdb's version contains in-frame clones alone and is incomplete. The table shows around 96,000 clones, with 80% to 95% occurring only once. The material sequenced was unstimulated CD4+ T cells sorted from spleen or lymph node cells, taken before intestinal transplant. The receptors shown here come from a human donor who received an intestinal transplant. CDR3s include the opening cysteine and the closing phenylalanine or tryptophan. Fields, in order: V gene, J gene, clone size, D gene, CDR3 DNA, CDR3 protein. D genes are given only for firm matches. The size entry is marked missing in some rows and otherwise reads once, few, many or a size class.

>TRBV5-6|TRBJ2-7|few|TRBD1
TGTGCCAGCAGCTCCGGACAGGGGTACCCCTACTACGAGCAGTACTTC
CASSSGQGYPYYEQYF
>TRBV9|TRBJ2-7|-|TRBD2
TGTGCCAGCAGCGGGCCGGGACTAGCCCACGAGCAGTACTTC
CASSGPGLAHEQYF
>TRBV6-1|TRBJ1-1|-|-
TGTGCCAGCAGTGTTTTCGGCGGGAACACTGAAGCTTTCTTT
CASSVFGGNTEAFF
>TRBV4-2|TRBJ2-5|-|-
TGTGCCAGCAGCCAAGATTATGGTAGTATCGAGACCCAGTACTTC
CASSQDYGSIETQYF
>TRBV30|TRBJ1-4|-|-
TGTGCCTGGAGTAGTTCCAGGCAATTCCAAAATAATGAAAAACTGTTTTTT
CAWSSSRQFQNNEKLFF
>TRBV6-5|TRBJ1-3|once|-
TGTGCCAGCAGTCCGACAGGCTCGGGAAACACCATATATTTT
CASSPTGSGNTIYF
>TRBV13|TRBJ2-1|-|TRBD1
TGTGCCAGCAGCCCGACGAAGTTTCGGGACAGGGGTTTCAATGAGCAGTTCTTC
CASSPTKFRDRGFNEQFF
>TRBV7-2|TRBJ1-2|-|TRBD1
TGTGCCAGCAGCCCCCGGTGGGACAGAGCTAACTATGGCTACACCTTC
CASSPRWDRANYGYTF
>TRBV29-1|TRBJ1-1|-|-
TGCAGCGTGGCTATTGCGGGTATGGGAGCTGAAGCTTTCTTT
CSVAIAGMGAEAFF
>TRBV19|TRBJ1-1|-|-
TGTGCCAGTGGGGCCCCAGGGGACACTGAAGCTTTCTTT
CASGAPGDTEAFF
>TRBV28|TRBJ2-1|-|-
TGTGCCAGCGGGATACCGGGACTTCTTGACAATGAGCAGTTCTTC
CASGIPGLLDNEQFF
>TRBV7-3|TRBJ2-5|-|TRBD1
TGTGCCAGCAGCTTGGGGCAGGGGGCTCGAGAGACCCAGTACTTC
CASSLGQGARETQYF
>TRBV18|TRBJ2-5|-|-
TGTGCCAGCTCACCACCGCTCGGGGGAGGAGGGACCCAGTACTTC
CASSPPLGGGGTQYF
>TRBV4-2|TRBJ1-4|-|-
TGTGCCAGCAGCCAAGAGCAGGGCAGACAAAAACTGTTTTTT
CASSQEQGRQKLFF
>TRBV2|TRBJ2-7|-|TRBD2
TGTGCCAGCAGTGGCGGGACTACCTACGAGCAGTACTTC
CASSGGTTYEQYF
>TRBV4-3|TRBJ1-2|-|-
TGCGCCAGCAGCCAAGAGTTAGCGCGAGGCTACACCTTC
CASSQELARGYTF
>TRBV6-4|TRBJ2-1|-|TRBD2
TGTGCCAGCAGTGATACGGGACTAGCCAAAGCTAATGAGCAGTTCTTC
CASSDTGLAKANEQFF
>TRBV5-1|TRBJ2-1|-|-
TGCGCCAGCAGCCCGGACGCGTACCCGGGATTGAATGAGCAGTTCTTC
CASSPDAYPGLNEQFF
>TRBV6-5|TRBJ1-1|-|TRBD1
TGTGCCAGCAGTTACTCGATTCGACAGGGTGGAACTGAAGCTTTCTTT
CASSYSIRQGGTEAFF
>TRBV27|TRBJ1-1|-|-
TGTGCCAGCAGTTTATCTTCGGCCTCAGACTCGGGAGCTTTCTTT
CASSLSSASDSGAFF
>TRBV7-6|TRBJ2-2|-|-
TGTGCCAGCAGTTTCGCGAACACCGGGGAGCTGTTTTTT
CASSFANTGELFF
>TRBV29-1|TRBJ2-1|-|TRBD2
TGCAGCGTTGTAAAGGGAGGGCCCGTTGATGAGCAGTTCTTC
CSVVKGGPVDEQFF
>TRBV5-1|TRBJ1-2|-|-
TGCGCCAGCAGCCCCAAATCAGGGGACTATGGCTACACCTTC
CASSPKSGDYGYTF
>TRBV4-1|TRBJ1-4|-|TRBD1
TGCGCCAGCAGCCAGCAACCGACAGGGCTCTTCGGGGATGAAAAACTGTTTTTT
CASSQQPTGLFGDEKLFF
>TRBV27|TRBJ1-3|-|-
TGTGCCAGCAGTTTATCGCCAGGTGGAAACACCATATATTTT
CASSLSPGGNTIYF
>TRBV28|TRBJ2-1|-|-
TGTGCCAGCAGTTTATTAGAAGGTTTTAGCTCATACAATGAGCAGTTCTTC
CASSLLEGFSSYNEQFF
>TRBV27|TRBJ1-1|once|-
TGTGCCAGCAGTATTAAATCCGGGACAAGTGAAGCTTTCTTT
CASSIKSGTSEAFF
>TRBV5-1|TRBJ2-1|-|-
TGCGCCAGCAGCTTGGATCTGGGGAGTGACAATGAGCAGTTCTTC
CASSLDLGSDNEQFF